This T cell receptor beta chain was captured in a study of T cell responses to AZD1222 COVID-19 vaccine. Study-level information: Second-dose recipients at about 4 or about 12 weeks were treated as one pooled group. The study, taken as a whole, reports: Baseline testing showed seropositivity in only a handful of AZD1222 recipients. There were mostly white British donors and more females than males, and clonal diversity was possibly underestimated. The peak T cell response came first, and repertoires were sampled only after it.

A note on this clone: What it binds is not known.

The ends were cut back, 0 bases at V and 4 bases at J, with 11 bases in the middle. Per the germline V gene, CDR1 is SGHTA and CDR2 is FQGNSA. The length of the CDR3 is 15 residues. Some clones are missing from TCRdb's copy, which holds only in-frame ones; the method was immunoSEQ multiplex PCR. The table includes 85,000 to 130,000 clones, approximately 88% detected once. The TCR was taken from an adult in good health. This sequence joins TRBV7-2 and TRBJ2-3; D tentatively fits TRBD1 or TRBD2 (5 bases each). The input for sequencing was peripheral blood, taken on day 0 of AZD1222 vaccination. CDR3 amino acids: CASSLAKTGPDTQYF. Written as DNA, the CDR3 is TGTGCCAGCAGCTTAGCGAAGACGGGACCAGATACGCAGTATTTT.